This T cell receptor (beta chain) was sequenced during a study of human T cells and chemical hapten exposure. Study-level results: The study found that DPC sensitization did not change TCRs above 1 in 1000 frequency.

With respect to this clonotype: Its specificity is unknown.

Time point described: pre-sensitization, week 0. Treatment in this sample: therapeutic diphenylcyclopropenone sensitization with weekly scalp DPC. Unfractionated whole blood was the source from which total RNA was extracted. V dropped 3 bases and J dropped 3 bases, with 10 bases sitting between them. The CDR3 extends over 14 amino acids. In germline, CDR1 is LGHDT, CDR2 YNNKEL (reference sequence). Each CDR3 protein gets one entry after TCRdb re-called the RACE reads with MiXCR. The repertoire holds 35,000 to 45,000 distinct CDR3 sequences, with 12% as singletons. Sequenced material: whole blood, taken in connection with sensitization to the hapten diphenylcyclopropenone (DPC). The chain combines TRBV3-1 with TRBJ2-3; TRBD1 or TRBD2 may be the D gene (5 bases each). The receptor was isolated from a woman aged 40-49 years with alopecia areata. Some clones in this sample may be carry-over from other donors' samples. The CDR3 region has the DNA TGTGCCAGCAGCCACCGGGACGGTACAGATACGCAGTATTTT. Its protein product is CASSHRDGTDTQYF.